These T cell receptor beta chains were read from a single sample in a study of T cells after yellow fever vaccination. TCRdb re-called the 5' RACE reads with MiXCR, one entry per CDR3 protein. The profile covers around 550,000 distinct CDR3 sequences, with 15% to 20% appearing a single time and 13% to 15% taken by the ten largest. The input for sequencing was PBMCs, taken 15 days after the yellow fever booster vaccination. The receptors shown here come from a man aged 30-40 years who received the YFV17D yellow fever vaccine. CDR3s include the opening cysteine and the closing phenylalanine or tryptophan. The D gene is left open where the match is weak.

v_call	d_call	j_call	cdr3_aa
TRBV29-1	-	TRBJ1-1	CSSPGGSEAFF
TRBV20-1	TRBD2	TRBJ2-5	CSARGGTSVKETQYF
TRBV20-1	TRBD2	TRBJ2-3	CSAREGTSGGDTQYF
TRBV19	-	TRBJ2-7	CASSVWGGGYEQYF
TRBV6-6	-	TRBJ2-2	CASSYSTSGELFF
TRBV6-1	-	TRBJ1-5	CASSSPDPVIWGPQHF
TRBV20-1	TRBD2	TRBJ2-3	CSATPGLAGGRDTQYF
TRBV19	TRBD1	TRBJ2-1	CASSILGTGDNEQFF
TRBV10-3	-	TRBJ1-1	CAISESRSADATEAFF
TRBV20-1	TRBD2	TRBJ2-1	CSAPEGLAGYNEQFF
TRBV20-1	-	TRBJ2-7	CSAPDLSTYEQYF
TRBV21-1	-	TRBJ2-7	CASSAAFFSYEQYF
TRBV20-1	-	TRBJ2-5	CSASAEETQYF
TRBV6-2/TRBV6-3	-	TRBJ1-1	CASSSRRGKMNTEAFF
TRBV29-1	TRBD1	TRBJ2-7	CSLRTGREQYF
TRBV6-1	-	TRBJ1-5	CASRKGSNQPQHF
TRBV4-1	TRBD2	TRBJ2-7	CASSPNRGTSGLYEQYF
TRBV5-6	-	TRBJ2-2	CASSILGVKTGELFF
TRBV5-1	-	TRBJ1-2	CASRLYHGYTF
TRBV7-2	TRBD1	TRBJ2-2	CASSFRDRSTGELFF
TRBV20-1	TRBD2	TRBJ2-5	CSARAASSGREETQYF
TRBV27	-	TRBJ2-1	CASRHRTSYNEQFF
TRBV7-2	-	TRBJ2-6	CASSSLGLASGANVLTF
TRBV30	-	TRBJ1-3	CAWSAGFGNTIYF
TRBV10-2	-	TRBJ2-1	CASSESRWNEQFF
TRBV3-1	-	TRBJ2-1	CASSQDNLGGRNEQFF
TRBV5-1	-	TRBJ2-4	CASSPEGVGNIQYF
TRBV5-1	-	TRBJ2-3	CASSLTAGDTQYF
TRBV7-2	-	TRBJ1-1	CASSLVSTEAFF
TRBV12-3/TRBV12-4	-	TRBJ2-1	CASSSTAGAYNEQFF
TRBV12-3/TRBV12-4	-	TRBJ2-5	CASSRSSKETQYF
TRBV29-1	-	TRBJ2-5	CSADGGKVQETQYF
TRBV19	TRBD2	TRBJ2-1	CASSAYTGTKNNEQFF
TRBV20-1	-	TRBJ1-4	CSATDVATNEKLFF
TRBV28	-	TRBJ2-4	CASSSQNSIQYF
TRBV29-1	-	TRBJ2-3	CSVEGRFRQIRTDTQYF
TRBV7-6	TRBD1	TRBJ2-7	CASSLEGQGSEQYF
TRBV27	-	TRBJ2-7	CASSNTAGEQYF
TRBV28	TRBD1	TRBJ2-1	CASSALQGNEQFF
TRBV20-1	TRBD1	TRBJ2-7	CSAEPGQGSYEQYF
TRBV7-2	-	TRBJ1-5	CASSLQPAPNQPQHF
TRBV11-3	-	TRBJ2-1	CASSGPRYNEQFF
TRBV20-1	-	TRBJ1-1	CSARGGATLNTEAFF
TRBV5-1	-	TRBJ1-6	CASSLPSGGADSLHF
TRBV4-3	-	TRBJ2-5	CASSQGQSGAGETQYF
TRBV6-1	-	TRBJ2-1	CASSRTLPDNEQFF
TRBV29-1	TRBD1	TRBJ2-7	CSAPPGTGYFYEQYF
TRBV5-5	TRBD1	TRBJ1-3	CASSRLTGQGVNTIYF
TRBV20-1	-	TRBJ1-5	CSAALTGTFNQPQHF
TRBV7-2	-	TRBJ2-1	CASSLHSGIYSYNEQFF
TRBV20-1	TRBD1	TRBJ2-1	CSARSVPGQGGNEQFF
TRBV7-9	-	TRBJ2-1	CASSLVVRDNEQFF
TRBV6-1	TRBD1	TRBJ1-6	CASRSTGLSPLHF